A single sample is the source of the 5 T cell receptor beta chains below, sequenced in a study of T cells after yellow fever vaccination. TCRdb recomputed calls from the 5' RACE reads with MiXCR, one row per CDR3 protein. The sample holds about 170,000 distinct CDR3 sequences, approximately 9.9% seen once. Source: CD8+ T cells sorted from PBMCs, taken 15 days after the yellow fever booster vaccination. The receptors originated from a man aged 18 to 35 who received the YFV17D yellow fever vaccine.

This clonotype was counted only a few times. This chain uses TRBV19 with TRBJ1-2, with D hard to call. Germline V gene lookup returns CDR1 LNHDA and CDR2 SQIVND (reference sequence). The CDR3 extends over 15 amino acids. V was pared by 6 bases and J by 1 base, with 15 bases between. This CDR3 reads CASSPSDGFNYGYTF. CDR3 in DNA: TGTGCCAGTAGCCCCTCAGACGGATTTAACTATGGCTACACCTTC.

The chain carries TRBV19 and TRBJ1-1; no firm D call. The CDR3 is 11 amino acids. CDR1 LNHDA and CDR2 SQIVND come from the germline V gene (reference sequence). With 3 bases removed from V and 6 bases from J, the gap between germline ends came to 5 bases. CDR3 nucleotides: TGTGCCAGTAGTATCCGGGCTGAAGCTTTCTTT. Protein sequence: CASSIRAEAFF.

This clonotype showed up just a few times. This rearrangement joins TRBV7-3 to TRBJ2-3; the match to TRBD2 covers 10 bases. The V gene's germline CDR1 is SGHTA and CDR2 FQGTGA. The trim removed 6 bases at V and 1 base at J, leaving 16 bases unmatched. This CDR3 is built from 19 residues. CDR3 loop: CASSRRGAGGLGGTDTQYF. The CDR3 DNA sequence: TGTGCCAGCAGTCGGCGGGGAGCGGGGGGGCTCGGAGGCACAGATACGCAGTATTTT.

The chain combines TRBV10-2 with TRBJ2-7; D unclear. This CDR3 has 13 residues. CDR1 is WSHSY, CDR2 SAAADI, per germline. Trimming shortened V by 7 bases and J by 1 base, and 11 bases separated the two germline ends. The CDR3 DNA is TGCGCCAGCATAGGGCAGGTTTCCTACGAGCAGTACTTC. Translated, it gives CASIGQVSYEQYF.

The chain joins TRBV27 to TRBJ1-2, with 10 bases that match TRBD1. The germline CDR1 and CDR2 sequences are MNHEY and SMNVEV (reference sequence). The CDR3 spans 14 residues. Germline trimming cut 5 bases from V and 7 bases from J; bases unmatched to any gene: 7. The DNA for the CDR3 is TGTGCCAGCAGTCCAGATCGGGACAGGGGTGGCTACACCTTC. Translating gives CASSPDRDRGGYTF.